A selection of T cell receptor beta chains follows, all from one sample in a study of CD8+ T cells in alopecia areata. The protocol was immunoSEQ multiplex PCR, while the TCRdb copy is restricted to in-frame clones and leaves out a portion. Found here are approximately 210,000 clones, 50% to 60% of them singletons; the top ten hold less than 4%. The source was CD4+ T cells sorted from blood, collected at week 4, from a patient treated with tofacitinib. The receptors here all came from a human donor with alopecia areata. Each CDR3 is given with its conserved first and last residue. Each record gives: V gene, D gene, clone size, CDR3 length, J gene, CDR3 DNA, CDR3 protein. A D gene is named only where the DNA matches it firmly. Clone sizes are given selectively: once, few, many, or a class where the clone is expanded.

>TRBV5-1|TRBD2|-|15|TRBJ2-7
TGCGCCAGCAGCTCCTTAGGGACTAGCGGGGGCGAGCAGTACTTC
CASSSLGTSGGEQYF
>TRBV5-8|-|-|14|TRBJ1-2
TGTGCCAGCAGCTGGGGGCCAGTGAACTATGGCTACACCTTC
CASSWGPVNYGYTF
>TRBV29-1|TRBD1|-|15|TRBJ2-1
TGCAGCGTTGGGAGGGGGACAGGGGTCGGAAATGAGCAGTTCTTC
CSVGRGTGVGNEQFF
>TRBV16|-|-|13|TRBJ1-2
TGTGCCAGCAGCCACGGACAAGGCTATGGCTACACCTTC
CASSHGQGYGYTF
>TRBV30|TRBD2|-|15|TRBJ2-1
TGTGCCTGGAGTGTGGGACTAGCGGGCTACAATGAGCAGTTCTTC
CAWSVGLAGYNEQFF
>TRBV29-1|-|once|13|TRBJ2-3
TGCAGCGTTGCGGGACGAATCACAGATACGCAGTATTTT
CSVAGRITDTQYF
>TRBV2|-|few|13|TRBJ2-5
TGTGCCAGCACCCCCCCCGGGTCCGAGACCCAGTACTTC
CASTPPGSETQYF
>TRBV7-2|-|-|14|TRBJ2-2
TGTGCCAGCAGCTTATATTTGGGCACCGGGGAGCTGTTTTTT
CASSLYLGTGELFF
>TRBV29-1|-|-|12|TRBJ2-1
TGCAGCGCCATCGGGGGGCCTAATGAGCAGTTCTTC
CSAIGGPNEQFF
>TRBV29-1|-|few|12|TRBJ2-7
TGCAGCGTTGACAGGGCCTCTGGGGAGCAGTACTTC
CSVDRASGEQYF
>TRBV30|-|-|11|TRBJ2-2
TGTGCCTGGAGCAACACCGGGGAGCTGTTTTTT
CAWSNTGELFF
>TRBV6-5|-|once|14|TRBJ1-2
TGTGCCAGCAGTTACTCGAGGGCTAACTATGGCTACACCTTC
CASSYSRANYGYTF
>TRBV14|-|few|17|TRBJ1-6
TGTGCCAGCAGCCACCAACAGGGCTACTCCTATAATTCACCCCTCCACTTT
CASSHQQGYSYNSPLHF
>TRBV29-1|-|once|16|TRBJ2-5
TGCAGCGCCCGCCGGCCGGGCCGACGACTTCAAGAGACCCAGTACTTC
CSARRPGRRLQETQYF
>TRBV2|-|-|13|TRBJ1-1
TGTGCCAGCAGTGTGGCCATGAACACTGAAGCTTTCTTT
CASSVAMNTEAFF
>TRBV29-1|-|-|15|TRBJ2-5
TGCAGCACCGGGGGCGGGGCAAGTGGACGAGAGACCCAGTACTTC
CSTGGGASGRETQYF
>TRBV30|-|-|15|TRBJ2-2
TGTGCCTGGAGCCCCCCGCCGGGGTGGACCGGGGAGCTGTTTTTT
CAWSPPPGWTGELFF
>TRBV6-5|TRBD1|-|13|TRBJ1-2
TGTGCCAGCAGTCGGGACAGGGCCTATGGCTACACCTTC
CASSRDRAYGYTF
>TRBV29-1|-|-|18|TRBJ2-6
TGCAGCGTTGCTCCGTCGCCAGGGGAGGGCTCTGGGGCCAACGTCCTGACTTTC
CSVAPSPGEGSGANVLTF
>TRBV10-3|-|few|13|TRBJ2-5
TGTGCCATCAGTGACACAGGGAGCGAGACCCAGTACTTC
CAISDTGSETQYF
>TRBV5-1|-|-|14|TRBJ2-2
TGCGCCAGCAGCACCAACACACCCACCGGGGAGCTGTTTTTT
CASSTNTPTGELFF
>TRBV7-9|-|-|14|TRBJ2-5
TGTGCCAGCAGCTTACTGCGGGGTAGGGAGACCCAGTACTTC
CASSLLRGRETQYF
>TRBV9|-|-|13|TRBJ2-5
TGTGCCAGCAGCCGAGCGGTTGAAGAGACCCAGTACTTC
CASSRAVEETQYF
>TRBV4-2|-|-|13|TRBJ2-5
TGTGCCAGCAGCCAAGAATTTACGGAGACCCAGTACTTC
CASSQEFTETQYF
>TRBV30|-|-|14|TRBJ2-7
TGTGCCTGGAGTCCGAGACGGGGGTTCCACGAGCAGTACTTC
CAWSPRRGFHEQYF
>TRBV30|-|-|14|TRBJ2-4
TGTGCCTGGAGTGTAGGAGTAGCCAAAAACATTCAGTACTTC
CAWSVGVAKNIQYF
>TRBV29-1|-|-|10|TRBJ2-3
TGCATCGGTAGCACAGATACGCAGTATTTT
CIGSTDTQYF
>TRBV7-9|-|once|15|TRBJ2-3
TGTGCCAGCAGCTTGGTCCGGGACATAGGAGATACGCAGTATTTT
CASSLVRDIGDTQYF
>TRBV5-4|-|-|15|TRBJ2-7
TGTGCCAGCAGCTTGGCTGGAGGGAAGGGATACGAGCAGTACTTC
CASSLAGGKGYEQYF
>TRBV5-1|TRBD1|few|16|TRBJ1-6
TGCGCCAGCAGTCGAGAGGGGGCAAGCCATAATTCACCCCTCCACTTT
CASSREGASHNSPLHF
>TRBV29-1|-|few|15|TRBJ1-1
TGCAGCGCTAAGACAGGTAGGGGCCTGAACACTGAAGCTTTCTTT
CSAKTGRGLNTEAFF
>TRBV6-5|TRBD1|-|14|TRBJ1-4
TGTGCCAGCAGCCGCGGACAGGTTAATGAAAAACTGTTTTTT
CASSRGQVNEKLFF